This record concerns one T cell receptor (beta chain) sequence. TCRdb reprocessed the PCR reads via MiXCR and lists one record per CDR3 protein. The table lists nearly 650,000 distinct CDR3 sequences, about 25% of them singletons. Trimming shortened V by 3 bases and J by 4 bases, and 18 bases separated the two germline ends. The CDR3 spans 16 residues. Germline V gene lookup returns CDR1 ENHRY and CDR2 SYGVKD. From around 20,000 to 1,000,000 sorted cells, naive CD8 libraries were generated with 10%, 30% or 50% RNA. This sample was taken from a study of molecular identifiers for immune sequencing clone quantification.

The J gene is TRBJ1-2, the V gene TRBV10-3; TRBD1 is a possible D gene (6 bases). The clonotype was recovered from a human donor in good health. Some libraries in this study had Jurkat cell RNA spiked in. The sequenced sample was naive CD8+ T cells from blood, with Jurkat cell RNA spiked in. Subset: FACS-sorted CD8+CD4-CCR7+CD45RA+ naive T cells. For the CDR3, the DNA is TGTGCCATCAGTGAAGAGACCGGACAGTTCCTCTATGGCTACACCTTC. It specifies CAISEETGQFLYGYTF.